This is a list of T cell receptor beta chains from one sample in a study of PD-L1 blockade in urothelial cancer. Assay used: immunoSEQ multiplex PCR; TCRdb lists only in-frame clones, some missing. The repertoire holds approximately 110,000 clones, with approximately 85% as singletons. Sequences were derived from PBMCs, sampled around atezolizumab (anti-PD-L1) treatment. These receptors all stem from a man between 45 and 60 years old with urothelial cancer. The CDR3 runs from the conserved cysteine through the conserved F or W. The order of the fields is J gene, V gene, CDR3 length, CDR3 protein.

TRBJ1-2 | TRBV5-4 | 16 | CASSFQSGSLPGGYTF
TRBJ2-5 | TRBV11-2 | 15 | CASSLSSTRGETQYF
TRBJ2-5 | TRBV11-2 | 11 | CASSLGETQYF
TRBJ1-1 | TRBV18 | 17 | CASSPYGTGGSNTEAFF
TRBJ1-3 | TRBV6-1 | 13 | CASRETGGLAIYF
TRBJ2-5 | TRBV28 | 14 | CASSFIRQVETQYF
TRBJ2-5 | TRBV19 | 12 | CASSREGADQYF
TRBJ1-1 | TRBV6-5 | 12 | CASGPQPIEAFF
TRBJ1-5 | TRBV7-2 | 16 | CASSLSQVGRGQPQHF
TRBJ2-7 | TRBV6-5 | 13 | CASSYDSVSEQYF
TRBJ2-1 | TRBV19 | 14 | CASREAGGYNEQFF
TRBJ2-1 | TRBV27 | 13 | CASNGGFYNEQFF
TRBJ2-3 | TRBV6-1 | 14 | CASSEWRITDTQYF
TRBJ1-4 | TRBV4-1 | 16 | CASSQVYPATNEKLFF
TRBJ2-1 | TRBV7-2 | 13 | CASSSTGVIEQFF
TRBJ2-3 | TRBV5-1 | 16 | CASSLAVQYAGDTQYF
TRBJ2-3 | TRBV28 | 15 | CASTGGGILTDTQYF
TRBJ1-1 | TRBV11-2 | 15 | CASSLVGTGAAEAFF
TRBJ2-4 | TRBV5-1 | 16 | CASSLAGASAKNIQYF
TRBJ1-2 | TRBV19 | 18 | CASRPVTRGGRANYGYTF
TRBJ1-1 | TRBV4-1 | 14 | CASSQVGVNTEAFF
TRBJ1-1 | TRBV5-4 | 12 | CASSFRGTEAFF
TRBJ2-3 | TRBV15 | 16 | CATSKTSGSGADTQYF
TRBJ2-7 | TRBV10-2 | 15 | CASGMGDGQGYEQYF